This T cell receptor (beta chain) is from a study of identical twins' blood T cells. Study at large: Roughly 50 million reads covered roughly 6 alpha-chain and roughly 6 beta-chain libraries.

Study-wide findings and caveats: Abundant TCRbeta CDR3s overlapped more between twins than with unrelated donors.

CDR1 DFQATT and CDR2 SNEGSKA come from the germline V gene (reference sequence). CDR3 length: 14 amino acids. The V end was cut by 6 bases, the J end by 2 bases, with 14 bases between. As regards this clonotype: What it binds is not known.

Authors' processing steps: Each donor had about 90,000 to nearly 500,000 clonotypes. TCRdb reprocessed the 5' RACE reads via MiXCR and lists one record per CDR3 protein. TCRdb, not the authors, supplied the V and J calls. The table has 300,000 to 400,000 distinct CDR3 sequences, about 28% seen once; the top ten hold around 5.6%. Likely shared infections and vaccines: all three twin pairs were reared together. Source material: PBMCs. This sequence joins TRBV20-1 and TRBJ1-3; D not certain. The clonotype comes from a woman aged 18 to 55 in good health. The DNA of the CDR3 is TGCAGTGCGGCGGGGTTTGGGACTGGAAACACCATATATTTT. This gives the protein CSAAGFGTGNTIYF.